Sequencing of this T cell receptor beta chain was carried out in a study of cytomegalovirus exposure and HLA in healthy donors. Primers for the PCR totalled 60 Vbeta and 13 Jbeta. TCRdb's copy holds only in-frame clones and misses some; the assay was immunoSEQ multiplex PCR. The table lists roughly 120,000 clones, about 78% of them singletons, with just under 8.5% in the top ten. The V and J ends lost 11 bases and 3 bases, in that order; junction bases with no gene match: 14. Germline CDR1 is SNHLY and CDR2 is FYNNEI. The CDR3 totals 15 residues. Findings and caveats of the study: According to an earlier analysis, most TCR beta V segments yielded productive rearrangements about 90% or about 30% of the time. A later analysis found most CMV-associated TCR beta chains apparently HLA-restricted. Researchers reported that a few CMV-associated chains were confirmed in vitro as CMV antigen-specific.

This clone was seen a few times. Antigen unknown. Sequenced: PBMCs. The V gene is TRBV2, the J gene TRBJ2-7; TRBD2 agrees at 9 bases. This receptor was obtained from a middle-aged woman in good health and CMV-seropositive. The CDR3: CAAGAGGQGSYEQYF. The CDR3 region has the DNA TGTGCCGCCGGGGCGGGGGGGCAGGGGAGCTACGAGCAGTACTTC.